This is a list of T cell receptor beta chains from one sample in a study of blood T cell repertoires in COVID-19. TCRdb's copy holds only in-frame clones and misses some; the assay was immunoSEQ multiplex PCR. The repertoire consists of under 250,000 clones, with 86% occurring once and the leading ten covering approximately 6%. Specimen: peripheral blood. All receptors derive from a woman of 80 years or more with COVID-19, enrolled during active disease. Both conserved end residues are part of each CDR3. Fields, in order: J gene, V gene, clone size, D gene, CDR3 protein, CDR3 DNA. D genes are given only for firm matches. Clone size is stated in some rows and not others, as once, few, many or a class when expanded.

>TRBJ1-1|TRBV18|.|TRBD1
CASSPNTGGDTEAFF
TGTGCCAGCTCACCGAACACAGGGGGGGACACTGAAGCTTTCTTT
>TRBJ2-3|TRBV18|.|TRBD1
CASSPGQGVSTDTQYF
TGTGCCAGCTCACCGGGACAGGGAGTTAGCACAGATACGCAGTATTTT
>TRBJ2-7|TRBV5-4|.|TRBD1
CASSGAGTASYEQYF
TGTGCCAGCAGCGGAGCCGGGACAGCGTCCTACGAGCAGTACTTC
>TRBJ1-2|TRBV5-4|.|TRBD1
CASSWRDRKTYGYTF
TGTGCCAGCAGCTGGAGGGACAGGAAAACTTATGGCTACACCTTC
>TRBJ1-2|TRBV2|.|.
CASVPGGRADQGYTF
TGTGCCAGCGTCCCGGGGGGCAGGGCAGACCAGGGCTACACCTTC
>TRBJ1-5|TRBV7-2|.|.
CASSLRGANQPQHF
TGTGCCAGCAGCTTACGGGGGGCGAATCAGCCCCAGCATTTT
>TRBJ1-1|TRBV18|.|.
CASSPQGGTEAFF
TGTGCCAGCTCACCACAGGGAGGCACTGAAGCTTTCTTT
>TRBJ2-3|TRBV7-8|.|TRBD2
CASSSRLAGGLGTDTQYF
TGTGCCAGCAGCTCCCGACTAGCGGGGGGGTTAGGCACAGATACGCAGTATTTT
>TRBJ2-7|TRBV27|.|TRBD2
CASSPRTSAYEQYF
TGTGCCAGCAGTCCTCGGACTAGCGCATACGAGCAGTACTTC
>TRBJ1-1|TRBV18|.|.
CASSPLGSTEAFF
TGTGCCAGCTCACCATTGGGCAGCACTGAAGCTTTCTTT
>TRBJ1-2|TRBV7-2|.|TRBD1
CASSPSARGIDGYTF
TGTGCCAGCAGTCCCTCGGCCAGGGGGATAGATGGCTACACCTTC
>TRBJ2-2|TRBV7-9|few|TRBD1
CASSRDSSNTGELFF
TGTGCCAGCAGCCGGGACAGCTCGAACACCGGGGAGCTGTTTTTT
>TRBJ1-6|TRBV5-6|.|.
CASSLATTGTENSPLHF
TGTGCCAGCAGCTTGGCTACGACCGGGACTGAAAATTCACCCCTCCACTTT
>TRBJ1-6|TRBV6-4|.|TRBD1
CASSPTGGGSPLHF
TGTGCCAGCAGTCCGACAGGGGGCGGCTCACCCCTCCACTTT
>TRBJ1-6|TRBV11-2|.|.
CASSFNNSPLHF
TGTGCCAGCAGCTTTAATAATTCACCCCTCCACTTT
>TRBJ2-5|TRBV25-1|.|.
CASSEVGAGRQETQYF
TGTGCCAGCAGTGAAGTGGGGGCAGGGCGTCAAGAGACCCAGTACTTC